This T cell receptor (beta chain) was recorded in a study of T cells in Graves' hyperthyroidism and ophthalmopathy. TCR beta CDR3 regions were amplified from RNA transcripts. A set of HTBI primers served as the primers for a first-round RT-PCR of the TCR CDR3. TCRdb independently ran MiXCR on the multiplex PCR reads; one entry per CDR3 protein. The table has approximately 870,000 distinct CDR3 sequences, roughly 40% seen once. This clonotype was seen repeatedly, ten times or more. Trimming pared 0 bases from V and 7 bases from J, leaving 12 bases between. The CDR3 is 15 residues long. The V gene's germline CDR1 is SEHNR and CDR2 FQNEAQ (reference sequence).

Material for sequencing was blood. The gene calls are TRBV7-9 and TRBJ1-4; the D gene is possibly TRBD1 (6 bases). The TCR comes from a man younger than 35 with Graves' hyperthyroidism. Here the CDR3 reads CASSLALQGIEKLFF. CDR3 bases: TGTGCCAGCAGCTTAGCTCTACAGGGAATTGAAAAACTGTTTTTT. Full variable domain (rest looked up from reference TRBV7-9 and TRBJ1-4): DTGVSQNPRHKITKRGQNVTFRCDPISEHNRLYWYRQTLGQGPEFLTYFQNEAQLEKSRLLSDRFSAERPKGSFSTLEIQRTEQGDSAMYLCASSLALQGIEKLFFGSGTQLSVL.